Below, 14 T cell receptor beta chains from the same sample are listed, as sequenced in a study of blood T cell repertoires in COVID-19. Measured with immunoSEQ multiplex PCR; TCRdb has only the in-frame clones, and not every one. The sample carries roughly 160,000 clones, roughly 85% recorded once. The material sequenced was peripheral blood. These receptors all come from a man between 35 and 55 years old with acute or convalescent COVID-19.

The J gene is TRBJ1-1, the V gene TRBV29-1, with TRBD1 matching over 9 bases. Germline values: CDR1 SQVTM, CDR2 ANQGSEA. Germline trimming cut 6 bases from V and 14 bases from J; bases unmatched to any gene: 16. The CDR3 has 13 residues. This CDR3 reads CSVRPGTGPLGFF. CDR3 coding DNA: TGCAGCGTCCGCCCCGGGACAGGGCCCTTGGGGTTCTTT.

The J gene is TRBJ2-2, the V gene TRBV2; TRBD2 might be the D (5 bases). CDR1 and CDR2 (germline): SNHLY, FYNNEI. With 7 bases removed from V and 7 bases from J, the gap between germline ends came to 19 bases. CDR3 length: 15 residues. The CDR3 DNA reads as TGTGCCAGCAATCGGGAATCCGTCGCGGTCGGGGAGCTGTTTTTT. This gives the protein CASNRESVAVGELFF.

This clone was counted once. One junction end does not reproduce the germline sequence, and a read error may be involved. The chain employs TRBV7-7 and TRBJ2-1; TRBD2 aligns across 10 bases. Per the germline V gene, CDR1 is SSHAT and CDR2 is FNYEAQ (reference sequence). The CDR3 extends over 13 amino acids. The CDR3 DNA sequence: TGTGCTAGCAGCTTAGCGGGGGGCAATGAGCAGTTCTTC. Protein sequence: CASSLAGGNEQFF.

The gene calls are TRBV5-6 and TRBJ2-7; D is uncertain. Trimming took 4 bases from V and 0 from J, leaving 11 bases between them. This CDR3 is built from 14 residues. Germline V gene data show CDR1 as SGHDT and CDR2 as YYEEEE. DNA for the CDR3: TGTGCCAGCAGCGTGGGTGTCTACTCCTACGAGCAGTACTTC. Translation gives CASSVGVYSYEQYF.

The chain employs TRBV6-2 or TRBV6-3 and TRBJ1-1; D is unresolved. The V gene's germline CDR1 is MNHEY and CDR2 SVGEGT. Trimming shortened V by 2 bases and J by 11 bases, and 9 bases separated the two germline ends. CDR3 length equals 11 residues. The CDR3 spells CASSYPRSAFF. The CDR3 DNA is TGTGCCAGCAGTTACCCCAGGTCGGCTTTCTTT.

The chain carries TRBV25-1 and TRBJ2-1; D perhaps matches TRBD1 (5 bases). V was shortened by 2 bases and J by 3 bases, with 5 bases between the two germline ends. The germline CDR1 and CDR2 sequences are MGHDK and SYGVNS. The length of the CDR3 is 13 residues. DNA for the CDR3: TGTGCCAGCAGTGAACAGGGCTACAATGAGCAGTTCTTC. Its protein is CASSEQGYNEQFF.

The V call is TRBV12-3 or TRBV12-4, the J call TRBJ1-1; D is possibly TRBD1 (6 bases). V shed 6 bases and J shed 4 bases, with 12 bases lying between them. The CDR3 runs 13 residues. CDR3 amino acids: CASSIQGFTEAFF. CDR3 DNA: TGTGCCAGCAGCATACAGGGTTTCACTGAAGCTTTCTTT.

CDR3 residues: CASSPRTAAEAFF. The CDR3 bases are TGTGCCAGCAGTCCCCGGACAGCGGCTGAAGCTTTCTTT. The chain couples TRBV12-3 or TRBV12-4 to TRBJ1-1, with D possibly being TRBD1 (6 bases). CDR3 length: 13 amino acids. Trimming shortened V by 5 bases and J by 6 bases, and 13 bases separated the two germline ends.

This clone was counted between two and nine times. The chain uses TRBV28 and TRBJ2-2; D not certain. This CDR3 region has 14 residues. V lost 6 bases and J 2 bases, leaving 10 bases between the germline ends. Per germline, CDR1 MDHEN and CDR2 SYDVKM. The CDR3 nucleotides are TGTGCCAGCAGACATAGCCCCAACACCGGGGAGCTGTTTTTT. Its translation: CASRHSPNTGELFF.

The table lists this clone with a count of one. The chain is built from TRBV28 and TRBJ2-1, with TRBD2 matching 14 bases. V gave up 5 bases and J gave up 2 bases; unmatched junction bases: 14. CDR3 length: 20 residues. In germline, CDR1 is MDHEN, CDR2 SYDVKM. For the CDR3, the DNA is TGTGCCAGCAGTACTTGGACTAGCGGGGGGACCTTTCCCCCCTACAATGAGCAGTTCTTC. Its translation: CASSTWTSGGTFPPYNEQFF. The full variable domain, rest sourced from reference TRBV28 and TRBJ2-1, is DVKVTQSSRYLVKRTGEKVFLECVQDMDHENMFWYRQDPGLGLRLIYFSYDVKMKEKGDIPEGYSVSREKKERFSLILESASTNQTSMYLCASSTWTSGGTFPPYNEQFFGPGTRLTVL.

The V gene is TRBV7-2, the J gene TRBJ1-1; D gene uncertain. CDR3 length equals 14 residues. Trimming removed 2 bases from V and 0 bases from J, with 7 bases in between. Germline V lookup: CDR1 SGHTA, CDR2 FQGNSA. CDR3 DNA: TGTGCCAGCAGCTTAATAACAGTGAACACTGAAGCTTTCTTT. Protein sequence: CASSLITVNTEAFF.

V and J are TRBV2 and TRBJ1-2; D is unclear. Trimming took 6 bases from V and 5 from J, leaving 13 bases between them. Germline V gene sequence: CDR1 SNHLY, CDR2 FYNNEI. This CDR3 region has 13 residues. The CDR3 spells CASRQGELYGYTF. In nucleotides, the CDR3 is TGTGCCAGCAGGCAAGGAGAACTGTATGGCTACACCTTC.

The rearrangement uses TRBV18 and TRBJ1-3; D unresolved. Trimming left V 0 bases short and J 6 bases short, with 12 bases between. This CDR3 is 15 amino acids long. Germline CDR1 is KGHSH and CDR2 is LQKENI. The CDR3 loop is CASSPPEGRQNTIYF. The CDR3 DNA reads TGTGCCAGCTCACCACCGGAGGGCCGGCAAAACACCATATATTTT.

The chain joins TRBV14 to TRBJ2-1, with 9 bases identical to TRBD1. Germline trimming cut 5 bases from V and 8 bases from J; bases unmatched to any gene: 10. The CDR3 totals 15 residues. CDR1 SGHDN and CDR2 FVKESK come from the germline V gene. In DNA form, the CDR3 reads TGTGCCAGCAGCTTCACAGGGGGCCTGGTTTATGAGCAGTTCTTC. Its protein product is CASSFTGGLVYEQFF.